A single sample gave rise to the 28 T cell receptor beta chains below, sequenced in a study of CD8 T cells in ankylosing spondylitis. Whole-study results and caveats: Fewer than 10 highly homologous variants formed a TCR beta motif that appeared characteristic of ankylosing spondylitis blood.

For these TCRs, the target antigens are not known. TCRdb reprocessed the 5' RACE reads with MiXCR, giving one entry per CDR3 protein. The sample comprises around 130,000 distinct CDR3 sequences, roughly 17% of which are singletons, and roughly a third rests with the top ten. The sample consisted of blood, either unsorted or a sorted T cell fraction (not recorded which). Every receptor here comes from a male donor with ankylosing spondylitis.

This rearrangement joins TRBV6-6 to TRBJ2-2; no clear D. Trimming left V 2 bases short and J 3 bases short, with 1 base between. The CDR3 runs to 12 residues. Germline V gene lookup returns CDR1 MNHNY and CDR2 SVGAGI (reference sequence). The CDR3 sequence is CASSYDTGELFF. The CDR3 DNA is TGTGCCAGCAGTTACGACACCGGGGAGCTGTTTTTT.

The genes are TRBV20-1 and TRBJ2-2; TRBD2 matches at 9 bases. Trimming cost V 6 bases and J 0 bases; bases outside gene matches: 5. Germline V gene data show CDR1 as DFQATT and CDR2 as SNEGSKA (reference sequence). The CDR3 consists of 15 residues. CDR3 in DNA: TGCAGTGCGGATTCTAGCGGGACGAACACCGGGGAGCTGTTTTTT. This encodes CSADSSGTNTGELFF.

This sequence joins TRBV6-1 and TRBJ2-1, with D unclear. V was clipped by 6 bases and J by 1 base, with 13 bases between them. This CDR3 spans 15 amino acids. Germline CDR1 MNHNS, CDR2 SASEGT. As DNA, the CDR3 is TGTGCCAGCAGGTCGCATCCCCTTTCCTACAATGAGCAGTTCTTC. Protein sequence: CASRSHPLSYNEQFF.

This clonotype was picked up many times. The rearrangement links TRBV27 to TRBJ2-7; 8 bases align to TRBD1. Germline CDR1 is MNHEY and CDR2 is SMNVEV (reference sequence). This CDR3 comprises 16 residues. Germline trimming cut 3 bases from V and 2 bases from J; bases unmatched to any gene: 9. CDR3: CASSFRGQVPAYEQYF. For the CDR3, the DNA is TGTGCCAGCAGTTTCCGGGGACAGGTGCCAGCCTACGAGCAGTACTTC.

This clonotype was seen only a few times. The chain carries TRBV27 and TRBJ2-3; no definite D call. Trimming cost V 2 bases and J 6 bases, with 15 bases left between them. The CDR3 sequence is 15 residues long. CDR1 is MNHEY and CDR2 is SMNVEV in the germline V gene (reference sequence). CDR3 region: CASSLRTSFLDTQYF. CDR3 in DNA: TGTGCCAGCAGTTTACGGACGAGCTTTCTGGATACGCAGTATTTT.

DNA for the CDR3: TGTGCCAGCAGTGCTGGCCCCAGCTCCTACAATGAGCAGTTCTTC. Protein sequence: CASSAGPSSYNEQFF. The chain couples TRBV2 to TRBJ2-1, with unresolved D. Germline lookup yields CDR1 SNHLY and CDR2 FYNNEI. Trimming removed 4 bases from V and 0 bases from J, with 10 bases in between. There are 15 residues in the CDR3.

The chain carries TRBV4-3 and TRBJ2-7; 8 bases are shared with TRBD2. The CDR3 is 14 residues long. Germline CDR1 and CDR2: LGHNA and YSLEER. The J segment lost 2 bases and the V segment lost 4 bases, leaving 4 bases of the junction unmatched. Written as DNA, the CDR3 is TGCGCCAGCAGCCCCGGGGGGGTCGCCTACGAGCAGTACTTC. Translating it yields CASSPGGVAYEQYF.

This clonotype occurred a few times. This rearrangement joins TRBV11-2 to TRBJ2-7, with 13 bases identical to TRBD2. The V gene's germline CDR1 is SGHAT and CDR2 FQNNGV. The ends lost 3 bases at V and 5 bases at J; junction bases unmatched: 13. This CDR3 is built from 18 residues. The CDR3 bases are TGTGCCAGCAGCTTCATCCACCTCCGGACTAGCGGGAGCCACGAGCAGTACTTC. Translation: CASSFIHLRTSGSHEQYF.

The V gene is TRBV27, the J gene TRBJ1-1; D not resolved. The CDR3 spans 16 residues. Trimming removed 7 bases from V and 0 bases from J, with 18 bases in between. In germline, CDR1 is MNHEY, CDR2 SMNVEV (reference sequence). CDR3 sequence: CASTLRPHSLNTEAFF. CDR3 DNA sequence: TGTGCCAGCACTCTAAGGCCGCACAGCTTGAACACTGAAGCTTTCTTT.

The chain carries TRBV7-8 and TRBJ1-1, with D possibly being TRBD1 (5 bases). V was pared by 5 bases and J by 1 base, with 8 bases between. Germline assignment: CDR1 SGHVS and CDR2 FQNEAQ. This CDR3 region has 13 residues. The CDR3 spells CASSHGGNTEAFF. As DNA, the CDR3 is TGTGCCAGCAGCCACGGGGGGAACACTGAAGCTTTCTTT.

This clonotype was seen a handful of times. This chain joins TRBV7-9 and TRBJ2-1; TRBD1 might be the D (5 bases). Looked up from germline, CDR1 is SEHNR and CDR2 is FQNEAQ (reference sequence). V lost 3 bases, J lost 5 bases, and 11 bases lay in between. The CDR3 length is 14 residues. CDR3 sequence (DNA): TGTGCCAGCAGCTTCGTAGACAGAAACAATGAGCAGTTCTTC. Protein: CASSFVDRNNEQFF.

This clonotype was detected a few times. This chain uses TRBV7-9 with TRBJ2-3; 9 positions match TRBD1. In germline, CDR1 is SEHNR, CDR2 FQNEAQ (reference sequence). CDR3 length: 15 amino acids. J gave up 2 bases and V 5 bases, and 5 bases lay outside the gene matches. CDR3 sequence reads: CASSPTGGPTDTQYF. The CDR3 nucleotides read TGTGCCAGCAGCCCTACAGGGGGCCCCACAGATACGCAGTATTTT.

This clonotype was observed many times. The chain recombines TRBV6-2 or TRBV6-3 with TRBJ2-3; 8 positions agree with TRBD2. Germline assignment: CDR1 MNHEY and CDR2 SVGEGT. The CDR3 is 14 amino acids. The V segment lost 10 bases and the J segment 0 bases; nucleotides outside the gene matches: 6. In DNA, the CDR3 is TGTGCCACAAAGCGGGAGACTAGCACAGATACGCAGTATTTT. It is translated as CATKRETSTDTQYF.

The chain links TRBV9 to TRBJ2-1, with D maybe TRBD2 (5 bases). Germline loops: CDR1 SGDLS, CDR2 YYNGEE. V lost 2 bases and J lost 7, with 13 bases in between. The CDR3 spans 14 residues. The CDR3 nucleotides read TGTGCCAGCAGCGTTTTGACTAACGGGAATGAGCAGTTCTTC. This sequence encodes CASSVLTNGNEQFF.

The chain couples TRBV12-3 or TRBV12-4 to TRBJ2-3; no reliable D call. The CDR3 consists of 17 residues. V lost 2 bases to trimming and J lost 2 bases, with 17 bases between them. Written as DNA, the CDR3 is TGTGCCAGCAGTTTACAACACCTTTTCCAGGACACAGATACGCAGTATTTT. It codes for CASSLQHLFQDTDTQYF.

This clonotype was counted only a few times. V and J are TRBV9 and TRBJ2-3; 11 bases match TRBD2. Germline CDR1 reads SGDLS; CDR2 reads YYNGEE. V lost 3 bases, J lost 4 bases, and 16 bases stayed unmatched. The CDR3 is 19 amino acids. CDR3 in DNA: TGTGCCAGCAGCGCTCTCCAAACCCAGACTAGCGGGGTAGCAGATACGCAGTATTTT. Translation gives CASSALQTQTSGVADTQYF.

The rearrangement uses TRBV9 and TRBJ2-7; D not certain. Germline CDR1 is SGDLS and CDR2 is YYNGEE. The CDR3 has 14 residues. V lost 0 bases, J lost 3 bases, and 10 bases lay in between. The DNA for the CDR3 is TGTGCCAGCAGCGTAGGCGGCCTCGGCTACGAGCAGTACTTC. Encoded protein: CASSVGGLGYEQYF. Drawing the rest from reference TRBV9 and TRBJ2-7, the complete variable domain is DSGVTQTPKHLITATGQRVTLRCSPRSGDLSVYWYQQSLDQGLQFLIQYYNGEERAKGNILERFSAQQFPDLHSELNLSSLELGDSALYFCASSVGGLGYEQYFGPGTRLTVT.

The CDR3: CASTERLFGGGKTEAFF. The CDR3 DNA is TGCGCCAGCACCGAACGGCTTTTTGGGGGGGGCAAGACTGAAGCTTTCTTT. The genes are TRBV10-2 and TRBJ1-1, with D possibly TRBD1 on 6 matching bases. CDR1 is WSHSY, CDR2 SAAADI, per germline. Trimming shortened V by 7 bases and J by 5 bases, and 26 bases separated the two germline ends. This CDR3 is 17 amino acids long.

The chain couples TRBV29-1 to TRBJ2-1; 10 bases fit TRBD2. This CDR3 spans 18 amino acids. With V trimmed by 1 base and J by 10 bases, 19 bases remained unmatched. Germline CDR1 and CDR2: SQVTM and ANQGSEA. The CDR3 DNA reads TGCAGCGTTGAAGGGTCGGGTAAGGCTAGCGGGAGAGTAAGGGAGCAGTTCTTC. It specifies CSVEGSGKASGRVREQFF.

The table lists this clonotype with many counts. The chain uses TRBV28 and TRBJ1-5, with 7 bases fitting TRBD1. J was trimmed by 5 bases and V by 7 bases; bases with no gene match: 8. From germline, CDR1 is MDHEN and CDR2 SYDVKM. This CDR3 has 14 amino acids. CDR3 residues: CASNHRGGDQPQHF. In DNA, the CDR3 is TGTGCCAGCAACCACAGGGGCGGGGATCAGCCCCAGCATTTT.

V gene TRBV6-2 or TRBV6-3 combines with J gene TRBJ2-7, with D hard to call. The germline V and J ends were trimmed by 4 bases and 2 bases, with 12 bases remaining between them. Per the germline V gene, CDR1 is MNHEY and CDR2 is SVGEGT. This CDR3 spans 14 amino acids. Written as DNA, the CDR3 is TGTGCCAGCAGTTGGACGGGCCCTCCCTACGAGCAGTACTTC. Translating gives CASSWTGPPYEQYF.

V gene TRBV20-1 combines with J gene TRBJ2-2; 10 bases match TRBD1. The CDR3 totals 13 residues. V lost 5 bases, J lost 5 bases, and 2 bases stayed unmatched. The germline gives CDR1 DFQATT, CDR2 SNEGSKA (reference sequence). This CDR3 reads CSAWDRGTGELFF. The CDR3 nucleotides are TGCAGTGCTTGGGACAGGGGAACCGGGGAGCTGTTTTTT.

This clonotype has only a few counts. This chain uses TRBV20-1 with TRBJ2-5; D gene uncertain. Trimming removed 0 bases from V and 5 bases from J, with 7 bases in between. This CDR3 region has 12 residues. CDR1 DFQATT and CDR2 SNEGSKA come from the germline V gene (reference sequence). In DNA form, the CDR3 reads TGCAGTGCTAGAGATCTGGGGGAGACCCAGTACTTC. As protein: CSARDLGETQYF.

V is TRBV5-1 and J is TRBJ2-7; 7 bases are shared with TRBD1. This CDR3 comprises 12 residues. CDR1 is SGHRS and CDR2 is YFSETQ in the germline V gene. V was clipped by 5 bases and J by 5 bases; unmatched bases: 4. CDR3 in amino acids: CASRTGLNEQYF. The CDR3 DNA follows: TGCGCCAGCAGGACAGGGCTAAACGAGCAGTACTTC.

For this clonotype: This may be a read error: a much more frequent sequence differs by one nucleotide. The CDR3 DNA sequence: TGCGCCAGCAGCCAAGAAAGGGGCTACGAGCAGTACTTC. As protein: CASSQERGYEQYF. The chain is built from TRBV4-3 and TRBJ2-7; D possibly corresponds to TRBD1 (5 bases). V lost 0 bases to trimming and J lost 3 bases, with 6 bases between them. The germline V gene encodes CDR1 LGHNA and CDR2 YSLEER. The length of the CDR3 is 13 residues.

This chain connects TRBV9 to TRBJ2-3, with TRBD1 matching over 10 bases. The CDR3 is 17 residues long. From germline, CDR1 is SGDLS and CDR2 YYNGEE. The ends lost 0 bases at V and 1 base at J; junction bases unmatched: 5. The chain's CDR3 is CASSVGRTGGGTDTQYF. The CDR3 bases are TGTGCCAGCAGCGTAGGGCGGACAGGGGGTGGCACAGATACGCAGTATTTT.

The CDR3 region has the DNA TGTGCCAGCAGCTTATCGGGAGTTGGCGAGCAGTACTTC. Encoded protein: CASSLSGVGEQYF. The chain is built from TRBV7-9 and TRBJ2-7; possibly TRBD2 for D (6 bases). Germline V lookup: CDR1 SEHNR, CDR2 FQNEAQ (reference sequence). This CDR3 has 13 amino acids. Trimming stripped 2 bases from V and 6 bases from J, with 11 bases between.

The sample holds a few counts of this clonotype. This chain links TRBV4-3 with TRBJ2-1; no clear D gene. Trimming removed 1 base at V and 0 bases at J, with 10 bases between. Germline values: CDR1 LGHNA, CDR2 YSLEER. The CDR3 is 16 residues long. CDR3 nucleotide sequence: TGCGCCAGCAGCCAAGTGGCGGTGCGCTCCTACAATGAGCAGTTCTTC. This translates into CASSQVAVRSYNEQFF.